These T cell receptor beta chains were read from a single sample in a study of blood T cell repertoires in COVID-19. This table comes from immunoSEQ multiplex PCR, and its TCRdb copy is limited to in-frame clones, with some not included. The sample contains some 240,000 clones, 84% of which appear only once. Sequencing input: peripheral blood. These receptor sequences come from a man aged 50 to 59 with active or convalescent COVID-19. CDR3s include the opening cysteine and the closing phenylalanine or tryptophan. D genes are given only for firm matches. Clone size, where shown, is once, few, many, or a class for clones that have expanded.

J gene: TRBJ1-4; clone size: NA; V gene: TRBV7-9; D gene: NA; CDR3 protein: CASTPRVNEKLFF
J gene: TRBJ2-3; clone size: NA; V gene: TRBV5-1; D gene: TRBD1; CDR3 protein: CASSPGVQGTQYF
J gene: TRBJ1-2; clone size: NA; V gene: TRBV19; D gene: TRBD1; CDR3 protein: CATWDSIYGYTF
J gene: TRBJ2-5; clone size: NA; V gene: TRBV5-6; D gene: TRBD2; CDR3 protein: CASSAGSGRGETQYF
J gene: TRBJ1-1; clone size: NA; V gene: TRBV18; D gene: TRBD1; CDR3 protein: CASSAGTGVTEAFF
J gene: TRBJ1-2; clone size: once; V gene: TRBV5-8; D gene: NA; CDR3 protein: CASSLGRVYGYTF
J gene: TRBJ2-2; clone size: few; V gene: TRBV2; D gene: NA; CDR3 protein: CASSGSRRANTGELFF
J gene: TRBJ2-5; clone size: NA; V gene: TRBV5-4; D gene: NA; CDR3 protein: CASSLISSETQYF
J gene: TRBJ1-1; clone size: NA; V gene: TRBV11-2; D gene: NA; CDR3 protein: CASSLVDRWGAFF
J gene: TRBJ1-2; clone size: few; V gene: TRBV19; D gene: NA; CDR3 protein: CASSIGGPYGYTF
J gene: TRBJ1-3; clone size: many; V gene: TRBV28; D gene: NA; CDR3 protein: CASIGASSGNTIYF
J gene: TRBJ1-3; clone size: once; V gene: TRBV7-2; D gene: NA; CDR3 protein: CASSPKGGSSGNTIYF
J gene: TRBJ2-3; clone size: NA; V gene: TRBV3-1/TRBV3-2; D gene: TRBD1; CDR3 protein: CASSQGPTGGYTQYF
J gene: TRBJ1-4; clone size: NA; V gene: TRBV7-2; D gene: NA; CDR3 protein: CASSLEGVGTEKLFF
J gene: TRBJ1-3; clone size: NA; V gene: TRBV5-5; D gene: TRBD1; CDR3 protein: CASSLTGAGNTIYF
J gene: TRBJ1-5; clone size: NA; V gene: TRBV7-2; D gene: NA; CDR3 protein: CASSTTTQQPQHF
J gene: TRBJ1-2; clone size: few; V gene: TRBV3-1/TRBV3-2; D gene: NA; CDR3 protein: CASSPRDAGYTF
J gene: TRBJ1-6; clone size: NA; V gene: TRBV6-2/TRBV6-3; D gene: NA; CDR3 protein: CASSYKIPGQTSNSPLHF
J gene: TRBJ2-1; clone size: NA; V gene: TRBV5-1; D gene: NA; CDR3 protein: CASSSRGGVAYNEQFF
J gene: TRBJ1-1; clone size: once; V gene: TRBV2; D gene: NA; CDR3 protein: CASRTANTEAFF
J gene: TRBJ1-2; clone size: NA; V gene: TRBV19; D gene: NA; CDR3 protein: CASNPPFGEDYGYTF
J gene: TRBJ1-1; clone size: once; V gene: TRBV29-1; D gene: TRBD1; CDR3 protein: CSATTGRSTEAFF
J gene: TRBJ2-1; clone size: NA; V gene: TRBV7-2; D gene: NA; CDR3 protein: CASSLPVDITYNEQFF
J gene: TRBJ1-2; clone size: NA; V gene: TRBV19; D gene: NA; CDR3 protein: CASSRLQRGYGYTF
J gene: TRBJ1-3; clone size: NA; V gene: TRBV21-1; D gene: NA; CDR3 protein: CASSKGSRSSGNTIYF
J gene: TRBJ2-5; clone size: NA; V gene: TRBV6-5; D gene: NA; CDR3 protein: CASSYPGSETQYF
J gene: TRBJ2-5; clone size: NA; V gene: TRBV5-1; D gene: TRBD2; CDR3 protein: CASSLALAGGPPETQYF
J gene: TRBJ1-1; clone size: NA; V gene: TRBV2; D gene: NA; CDR3 protein: CASSEVGGYTEAFF
J gene: TRBJ2-7; clone size: NA; V gene: TRBV30; D gene: TRBD1; CDR3 protein: CAWSPGGAYEQYF
J gene: TRBJ2-3; clone size: NA; V gene: TRBV6-6; D gene: TRBD1; CDR3 protein: CASSRKGTGGPDTQYF
J gene: TRBJ1-6; clone size: NA; V gene: TRBV19; D gene: NA; CDR3 protein: CASRRQGRDSPLHF
J gene: TRBJ2-3; clone size: NA; V gene: TRBV4-2; D gene: TRBD2; CDR3 protein: CASSPRDTSGVGTDTQYF
J gene: TRBJ2-7; clone size: NA; V gene: TRBV7-2; D gene: NA; CDR3 protein: CASSPGRGAYEQYF
J gene: TRBJ2-3; clone size: NA; V gene: TRBV6-1; D gene: TRBD1; CDR3 protein: CASSEHQGADTQYF
J gene: TRBJ1-1; clone size: NA; V gene: TRBV3-1/TRBV3-2; D gene: NA; CDR3 protein: CASSQVSGAAFF
J gene: TRBJ1-3; clone size: NA; V gene: TRBV28; D gene: NA; CDR3 protein: CASSLSPRNTIYF
J gene: TRBJ2-7; clone size: few; V gene: TRBV9; D gene: TRBD1; CDR3 protein: CAPRTGSSYEQYF
J gene: TRBJ1-2; clone size: NA; V gene: TRBV5-1; D gene: NA; CDR3 protein: CASSLGHPSDYGYTF
J gene: TRBJ1-1; clone size: NA; V gene: TRBV5-5; D gene: NA; CDR3 protein: CASSLRSDGETEAFF
J gene: TRBJ1-1; clone size: NA; V gene: TRBV7-2; D gene: TRBD1; CDR3 protein: CASSLDGTGRETEAFF
J gene: TRBJ2-7; clone size: few; V gene: TRBV11-2; D gene: TRBD2; CDR3 protein: CASSLGRLAGSDEQYF
J gene: TRBJ1-2; clone size: NA; V gene: TRBV19; D gene: TRBD1; CDR3 protein: CASSLRDRDGYTF
J gene: TRBJ2-7; clone size: NA; V gene: TRBV18; D gene: TRBD1; CDR3 protein: CASSPYGTGVHEQYF
J gene: TRBJ2-7; clone size: NA; V gene: TRBV30; D gene: NA; CDR3 protein: CACEGLLRPYEQYF
J gene: TRBJ2-7; clone size: NA; V gene: TRBV27; D gene: TRBD1; CDR3 protein: CASSLLQGAYEQYF
J gene: TRBJ1-1; clone size: NA; V gene: TRBV3-1/TRBV3-2; D gene: NA; CDR3 protein: CASSHVWNTEAFF
J gene: TRBJ2-2; clone size: NA; V gene: TRBV7-9; D gene: NA; CDR3 protein: CATRGGSGELFF
J gene: TRBJ1-1; clone size: NA; V gene: TRBV5-1; D gene: NA; CDR3 protein: CASSFEGPGGTEAFF
J gene: TRBJ2-3; clone size: NA; V gene: TRBV7-9; D gene: NA; CDR3 protein: CASSLRQGTDTQYF
J gene: TRBJ1-2; clone size: few; V gene: TRBV28; D gene: NA; CDR3 protein: CASSPGSVGYGYTF
J gene: TRBJ2-3; clone size: NA; V gene: TRBV7-3; D gene: NA; CDR3 protein: CASSFGRGDTQYF
J gene: TRBJ2-1; clone size: NA; V gene: TRBV18; D gene: TRBD1; CDR3 protein: CASSKGASWDDEQFF
J gene: TRBJ1-3; clone size: NA; V gene: TRBV7-9; D gene: NA; CDR3 protein: CASSLAGTTGNTIYF
J gene: TRBJ2-7; clone size: NA; V gene: TRBV5-4; D gene: TRBD2; CDR3 protein: CASSGSSGNLEQYF
J gene: TRBJ2-4; clone size: NA; V gene: TRBV10-3; D gene: TRBD2; CDR3 protein: CAISRGGDGVDIQYF
J gene: TRBJ2-5; clone size: NA; V gene: TRBV19; D gene: TRBD2; CDR3 protein: CASNVGLAGRQETQYF
J gene: TRBJ1-4; clone size: NA; V gene: TRBV6-5; D gene: NA; CDR3 protein: CASSYRGNEKLFF
J gene: TRBJ2-1; clone size: NA; V gene: TRBV29-1; D gene: NA; CDR3 protein: CSVGTPINYNEQFF
J gene: TRBJ1-5; clone size: NA; V gene: TRBV23-1; D gene: NA; CDR3 protein: CATRSRQPQHF